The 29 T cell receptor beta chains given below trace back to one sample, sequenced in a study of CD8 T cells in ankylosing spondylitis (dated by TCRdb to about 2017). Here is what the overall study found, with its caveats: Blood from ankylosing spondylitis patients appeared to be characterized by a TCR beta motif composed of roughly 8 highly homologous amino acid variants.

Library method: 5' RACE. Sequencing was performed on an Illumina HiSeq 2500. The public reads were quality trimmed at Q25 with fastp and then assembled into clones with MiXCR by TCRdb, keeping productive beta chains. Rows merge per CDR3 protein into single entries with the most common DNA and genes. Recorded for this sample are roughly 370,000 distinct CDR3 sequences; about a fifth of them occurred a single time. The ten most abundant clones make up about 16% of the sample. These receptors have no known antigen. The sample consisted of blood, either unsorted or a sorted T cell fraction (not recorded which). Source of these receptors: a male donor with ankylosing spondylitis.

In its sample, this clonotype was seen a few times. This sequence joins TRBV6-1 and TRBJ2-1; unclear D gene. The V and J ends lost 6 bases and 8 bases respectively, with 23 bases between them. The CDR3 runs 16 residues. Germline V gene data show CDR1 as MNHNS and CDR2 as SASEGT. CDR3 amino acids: CASRRTRLAVIHEQFF. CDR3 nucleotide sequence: TGTGCCAGCAGGAGGACGAGGTTGGCTGTGATACATGAGCAGTTCTTC.

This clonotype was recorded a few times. CDR3 nucleotides: TGTGCCAGCAGCTTAATGGGACAGAACCAAGAGACCCAGTACTTC. Encoded protein: CASSLMGQNQETQYF. V is TRBV7-2 and J is TRBJ2-5; 7 bases match TRBD1. This CDR3 contains 15 residues. V trimming: 2 bases; J trimming: 0 bases; junction bases outside the gene matches: 3. Looked up from germline, CDR1 is SGHTA and CDR2 is FQGNSA.

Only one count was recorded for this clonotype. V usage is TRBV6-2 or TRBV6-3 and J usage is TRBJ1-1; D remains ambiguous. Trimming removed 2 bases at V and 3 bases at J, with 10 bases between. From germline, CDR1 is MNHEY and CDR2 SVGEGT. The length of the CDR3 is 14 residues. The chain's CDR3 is CASSYPSSYTEAFF. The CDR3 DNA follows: TGTGCCAGCAGTTACCCTAGTAGTTACACTGAAGCTTTCTTT.

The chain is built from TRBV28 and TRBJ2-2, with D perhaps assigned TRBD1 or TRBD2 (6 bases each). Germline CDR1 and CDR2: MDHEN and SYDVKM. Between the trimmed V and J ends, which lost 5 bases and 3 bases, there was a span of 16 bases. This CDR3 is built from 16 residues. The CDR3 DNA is TGTGCCAGCAGTCCCCCCTGGGGGGCGGACACCGGGGAGCTGTTTTTT. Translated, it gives CASSPPWGADTGELFF.

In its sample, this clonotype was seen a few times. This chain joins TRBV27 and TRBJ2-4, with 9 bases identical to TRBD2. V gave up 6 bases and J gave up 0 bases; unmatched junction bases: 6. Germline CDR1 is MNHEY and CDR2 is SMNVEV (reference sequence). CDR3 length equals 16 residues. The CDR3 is CASSYSGSVAKNIQYF. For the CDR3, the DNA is TGTGCCAGCAGCTATAGCGGGAGCGTAGCCAAAAACATTCAGTACTTC.

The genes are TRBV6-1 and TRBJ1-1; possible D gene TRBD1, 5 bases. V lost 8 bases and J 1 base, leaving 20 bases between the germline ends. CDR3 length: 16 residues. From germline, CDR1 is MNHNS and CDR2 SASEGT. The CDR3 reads CASRQSVGRENTEAFF. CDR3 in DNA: TGTGCCAGCCGACAATCGGTGGGACGAGAGAACACTGAAGCTTTCTTT.

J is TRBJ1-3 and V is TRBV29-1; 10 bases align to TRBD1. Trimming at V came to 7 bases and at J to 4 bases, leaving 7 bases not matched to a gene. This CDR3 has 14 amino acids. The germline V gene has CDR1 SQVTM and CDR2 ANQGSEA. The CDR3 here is CSARQGARGNTIYF. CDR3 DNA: TGCAGCGCTAGACAGGGGGCGCGAGGAAACACCATATATTTT.

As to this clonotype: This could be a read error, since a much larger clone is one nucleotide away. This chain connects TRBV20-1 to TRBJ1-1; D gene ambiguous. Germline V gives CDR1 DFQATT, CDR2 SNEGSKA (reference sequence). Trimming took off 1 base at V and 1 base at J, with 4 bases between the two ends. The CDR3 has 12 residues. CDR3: CSARAQNTEAFF. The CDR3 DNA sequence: TGCAGTGCTAGAGCCCAGAACACTGAAGCTTTCTTT.

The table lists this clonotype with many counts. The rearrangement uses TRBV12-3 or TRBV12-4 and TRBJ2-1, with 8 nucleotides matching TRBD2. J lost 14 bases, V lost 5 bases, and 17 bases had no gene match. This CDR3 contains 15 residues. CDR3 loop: CASSPDSGSGVLEFF. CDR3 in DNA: TGTGCCAGCAGTCCAGACAGCGGGAGTGGTGTTCTGGAGTTCTTC.

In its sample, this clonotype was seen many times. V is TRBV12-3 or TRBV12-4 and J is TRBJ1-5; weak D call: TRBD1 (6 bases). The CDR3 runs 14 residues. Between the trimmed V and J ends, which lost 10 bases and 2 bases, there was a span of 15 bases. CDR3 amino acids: CATSTGNRNQPQHF. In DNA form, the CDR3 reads TGTGCCACCTCAACAGGGAATCGCAATCAGCCCCAGCATTTT.

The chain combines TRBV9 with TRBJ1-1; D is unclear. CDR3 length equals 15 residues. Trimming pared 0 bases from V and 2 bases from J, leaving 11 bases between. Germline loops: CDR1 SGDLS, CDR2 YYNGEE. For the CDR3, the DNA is TGTGCCAGCAGCGTAGCAGCCACCCCAAACACTGAAGCTTTCTTT. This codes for CASSVAATPNTEAFF.

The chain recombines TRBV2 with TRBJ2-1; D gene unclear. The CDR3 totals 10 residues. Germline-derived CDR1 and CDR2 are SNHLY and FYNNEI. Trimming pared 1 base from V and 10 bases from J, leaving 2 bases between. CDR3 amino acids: CASSEEEQFF. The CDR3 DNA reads TGTGCCAGCAGTGAAGAGGAGCAGTTCTTC.

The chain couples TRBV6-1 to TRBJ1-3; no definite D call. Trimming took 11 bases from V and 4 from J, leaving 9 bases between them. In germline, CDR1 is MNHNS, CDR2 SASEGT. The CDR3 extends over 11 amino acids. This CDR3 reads CASADGNTIYF. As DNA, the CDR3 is TGTGCCTCCGCGGACGGAAACACCATATATTTT.

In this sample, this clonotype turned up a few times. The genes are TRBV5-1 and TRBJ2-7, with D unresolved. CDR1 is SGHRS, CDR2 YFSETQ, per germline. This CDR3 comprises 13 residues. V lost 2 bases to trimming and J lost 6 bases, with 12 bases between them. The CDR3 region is CASSFRPLGEQYF. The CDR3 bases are TGCGCCAGCAGCTTTAGACCCCTGGGCGAGCAGTACTTC.

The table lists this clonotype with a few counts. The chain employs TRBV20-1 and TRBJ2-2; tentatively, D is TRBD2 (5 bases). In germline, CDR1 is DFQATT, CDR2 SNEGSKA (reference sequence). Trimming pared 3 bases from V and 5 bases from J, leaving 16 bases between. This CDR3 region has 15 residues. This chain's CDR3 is CSARSGGFGTGELFF. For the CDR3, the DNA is TGCAGTGCTAGGAGTGGAGGTTTCGGTACCGGGGAGCTGTTTTTT.

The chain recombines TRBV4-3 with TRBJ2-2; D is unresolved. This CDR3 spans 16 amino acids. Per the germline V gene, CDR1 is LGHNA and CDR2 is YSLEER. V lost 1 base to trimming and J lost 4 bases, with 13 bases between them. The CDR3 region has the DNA TGCGCCAGCAGCCAAGCTCTGTACGGGCTCACCGGGGAGCTGTTTTTT. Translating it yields CASSQALYGLTGELFF.

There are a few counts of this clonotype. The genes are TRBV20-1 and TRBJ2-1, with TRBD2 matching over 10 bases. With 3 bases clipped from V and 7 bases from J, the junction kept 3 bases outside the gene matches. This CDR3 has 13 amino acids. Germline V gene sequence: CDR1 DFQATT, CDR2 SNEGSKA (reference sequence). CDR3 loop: CSARSGGANEQFF. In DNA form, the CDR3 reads TGCAGTGCTAGGAGCGGGGGGGCAAATGAGCAGTTCTTC.

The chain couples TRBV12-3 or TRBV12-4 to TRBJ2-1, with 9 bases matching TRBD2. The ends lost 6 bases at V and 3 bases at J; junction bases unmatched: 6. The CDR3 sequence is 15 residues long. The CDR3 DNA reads TGTGCCAGCAGGAGACTAGCGGTCGGCTACAATGAGCAGTTCTTC. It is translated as CASRRLAVGYNEQFF.

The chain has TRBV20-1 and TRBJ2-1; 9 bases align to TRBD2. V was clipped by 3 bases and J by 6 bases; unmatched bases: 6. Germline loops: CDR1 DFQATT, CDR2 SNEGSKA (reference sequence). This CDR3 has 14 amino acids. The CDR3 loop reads CSASPGLALNEQFF. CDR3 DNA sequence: TGCAGTGCTAGCCCCGGACTAGCGCTCAATGAGCAGTTCTTC.

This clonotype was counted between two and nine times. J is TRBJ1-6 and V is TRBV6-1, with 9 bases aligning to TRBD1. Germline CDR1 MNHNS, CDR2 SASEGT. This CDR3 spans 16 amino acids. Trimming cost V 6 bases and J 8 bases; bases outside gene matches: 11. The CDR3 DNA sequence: TGTGCCAGCAGACCTAACTGGGACAGGGCAGATTCACCCCTCCACTTT. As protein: CASRPNWDRADSPLHF.

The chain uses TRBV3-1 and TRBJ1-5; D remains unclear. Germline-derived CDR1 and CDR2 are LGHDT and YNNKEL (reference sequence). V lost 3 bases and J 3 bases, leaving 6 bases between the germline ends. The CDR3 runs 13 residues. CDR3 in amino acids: CASSQGFNQPQHF. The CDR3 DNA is TGTGCCAGCAGCCAGGGCTTCAATCAGCCCCAGCATTTT.

The CDR3 bases are TGTGCCATCATAATGCGGGAGGGCTGCGAGCAGTACTTC. This encodes CAIIMREGCEQYF. J is TRBJ2-7 and V is TRBV19; 9 bases match TRBD2. The V gene end was trimmed by 10 bases and the J gene end by 6 bases; junction bases not matched to a gene: 10. This CDR3 is built from 13 residues. Germline loops: CDR1 LNHDA, CDR2 SQIVND (reference sequence). Full variable domain (rest looked up from reference TRBV19 and TRBJ2-7): DGGITQSPKYLFRKEGQNVTLSCEQNLNHDAMYWYRQDPGQGLRLIYYSQIVNDFQKGDIAEGYSVSREKKESFPLTVTSAQKNPTAFYLCAIIMREGCEQYFGPGTRLTVT.

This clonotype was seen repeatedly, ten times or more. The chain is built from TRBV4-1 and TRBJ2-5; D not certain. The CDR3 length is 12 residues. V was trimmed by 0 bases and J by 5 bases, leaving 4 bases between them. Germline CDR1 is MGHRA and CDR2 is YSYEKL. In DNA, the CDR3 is TGCGCCAGCAGCCAAGATCTTGAGACCCAGTACTTC. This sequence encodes CASSQDLETQYF.

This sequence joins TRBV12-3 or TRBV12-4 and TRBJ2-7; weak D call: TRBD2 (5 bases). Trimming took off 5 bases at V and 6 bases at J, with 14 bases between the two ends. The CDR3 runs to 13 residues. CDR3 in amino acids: CASSTRSMGEQYF. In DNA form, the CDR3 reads TGTGCCAGCAGTACTAGGTCAATGGGCGAGCAGTACTTC.

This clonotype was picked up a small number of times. The CDR3 loop is CATSRLQGRSGNTIYF. The CDR3 coding sequence is TGTGCCACCAGCCGACTACAGGGCCGCTCTGGAAACACCATATATTTT. J is TRBJ1-3 and V is TRBV15; weak D call: TRBD1 (6 bases). The CDR3 contains 16 residues. In germline, CDR1 is LNHNV, CDR2 YYDKDF (reference sequence). The ends were cut back, 5 bases at V and 0 bases at J, with 14 bases in the middle.

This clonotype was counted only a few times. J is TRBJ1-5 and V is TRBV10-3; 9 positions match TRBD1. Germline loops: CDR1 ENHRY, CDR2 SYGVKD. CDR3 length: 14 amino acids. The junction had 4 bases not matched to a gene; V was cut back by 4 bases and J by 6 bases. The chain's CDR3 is CAISGDRERQPQHF. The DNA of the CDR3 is TGTGCCATCAGTGGGGACAGGGAGCGTCAGCCCCAGCATTTT.

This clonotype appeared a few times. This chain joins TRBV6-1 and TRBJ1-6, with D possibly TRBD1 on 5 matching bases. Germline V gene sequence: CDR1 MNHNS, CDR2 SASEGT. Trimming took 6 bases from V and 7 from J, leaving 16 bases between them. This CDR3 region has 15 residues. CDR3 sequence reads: CASRGLQGINSPLHF. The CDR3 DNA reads TGTGCCAGCAGAGGTTTGCAGGGAATAAATTCACCCCTCCACTTT.

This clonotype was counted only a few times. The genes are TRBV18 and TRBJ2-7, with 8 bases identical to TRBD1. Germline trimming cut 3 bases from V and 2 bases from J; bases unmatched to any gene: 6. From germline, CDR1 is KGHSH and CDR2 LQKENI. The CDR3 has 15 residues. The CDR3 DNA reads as TGTGCCAGCTCACCTGGAGTGGACAGGGCCTACGAGCAGTACTTC. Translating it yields CASSPGVDRAYEQYF.

The CDR3 loop is CSVGDIQGQPQHF. CDR3 in DNA: TGCAGCGTAGGAGACATCCAGGGTCAGCCCCAGCATTTT. The J gene is TRBJ1-5, the V gene TRBV29-1; TRBD1 is a possible D gene (5 bases). Germline values: CDR1 SQVTM, CDR2 ANQGSEA. Between the trimmed V and J ends, which lost 6 bases and 6 bases, there was a span of 15 bases. The CDR3 extends over 13 amino acids.